This TCR beta chain appears in the sequencing data of a study of beta chain features in type 1 diabetes. Overall study findings and caveats: High-TCR-expressing cells could be over-represented by cDNA sequencing. When Type 1 diabetes patients were examined, their TCRB CDR3s proved moderately but significantly shorter in all four CD4+ subsets.

What was sequenced were expressed TCRB transcripts, since all of the isolated RNA had been reverse transcribed. The assay was immunoSEQ multiplex PCR, and TCRdb's table has in-frame clones only and misses some. The top ten clones hold 0.45% to 0.65% of a sample with some 370,000 clones, about 10% of them seen once. The CDR3 runs to 15 residues. The trim removed 4 bases at V and 8 bases at J, leaving 10 bases unmatched. This clone was detected many times. No antigen is known for it. The V and J genes are TRBV23-1 and TRBJ2-1, with 8 bases fitting TRBD1. TRBV23-1 is labeled an ORF, and its function is uncertain. Sequencing input: central memory CD4+ T cells from blood. This receptor was obtained from a man under 40 with type 1 diabetes. For the CDR3, the DNA is TGCGCCAGCAGTCGCGAATCATCAGGGGGCTATGAGCAGTTCTTC. Translated, it gives CASSRESSGGYEQFF.